These T cell receptor beta chains were read from a single sample in a study of OX40 agonist ivuxolimab in advanced cancers. TCRdb's copy holds only in-frame clones and misses some; the assay was immunoSEQ multiplex PCR. Among about 69,000 clones, about 80% were seen once, and the ten largest hold around 2.3%. Sample: CD4+ or CD8+ T cells sorted from blood, taken in a trial of the OX40 agonist ivuxolimab. These receptors were taken from an adult with an advanced solid tumor such as melanoma, head and neck, liver or kidney cancer. The CDR3 runs from the conserved cysteine through the conserved F or W. The order of the fields is clone size, D gene, J gene, V gene, CDR3 protein, CDR3 DNA. D genes are given only for firm matches. Only some rows state a clone size, as once, few, many or a class for expanded clones.

clone_size: NA; d_call: NA; j_call: TRBJ2-3; v_call: TRBV6-6; cdr3_aa: CASSPYRAGITDTQYF; cdr3_nt: TGTGCCAGCAGCCCCTACAGGGCGGGGATAACAGATACGCAGTATTTT
clone_size: NA; d_call: NA; j_call: TRBJ1-5; v_call: TRBV5-4; cdr3_aa: CASSFDGGRPQHF; cdr3_nt: TGTGCCAGCAGCTTTGACGGCGGTCGGCCCCAGCATTTT
clone_size: NA; d_call: NA; j_call: TRBJ1-3; v_call: TRBV11-2; cdr3_aa: CASSLIYSSNTIYF; cdr3_nt: TGTGCCAGCAGCTTAATTTACAGTTCGAACACCATATATTTT
clone_size: NA; d_call: NA; j_call: TRBJ2-3; v_call: TRBV7-9; cdr3_aa: CASSFVFGSTDTQYF; cdr3_nt: TGTGCCAGCAGCTTTGTGTTCGGGTCCACAGATACGCAGTATTTT
clone_size: NA; d_call: NA; j_call: TRBJ1-1; v_call: TRBV15; cdr3_aa: CATSSGPNTEAFF; cdr3_nt: TGTGCCACCAGCAGCGGACCAAACACTGAAGCTTTCTTT
clone_size: NA; d_call: NA; j_call: TRBJ2-5; v_call: TRBV18; cdr3_aa: CASSPPKAGKGETQYF; cdr3_nt: TGTGCCAGCTCACCACCGAAGGCAGGGAAAGGAGAGACCCAGTACTTC
clone_size: NA; d_call: TRBD1; j_call: TRBJ1-3; v_call: TRBV9; cdr3_aa: CASSVAGAAGGLVGNTIYF; cdr3_nt: TGTGCCAGCAGCGTAGCGGGGGCGGCAGGGGGCTTGGTAGGAAACACCATATATTTT
clone_size: NA; d_call: TRBD1; j_call: TRBJ1-1; v_call: TRBV4-1; cdr3_aa: CASSQDRGNTEAFF; cdr3_nt: TGCGCCAGCAGCCAGGACAGGGGGAACACTGAAGCTTTCTTT
clone_size: NA; d_call: TRBD1; j_call: TRBJ1-1; v_call: TRBV6-5; cdr3_aa: CASSYRGLVNTEAFF; cdr3_nt: TGTGCCAGCAGTTACAGGGGGCTGGTGAACACTGAAGCTTTCTTT
clone_size: NA; d_call: TRBD2; j_call: TRBJ2-2; v_call: TRBV9; cdr3_aa: CASSQRGGRNTGELFF; cdr3_nt: TGTGCCAGCAGCCAGCGGGGGGGCCGTAACACCGGGGAGCTGTTTTTT
clone_size: NA; d_call: NA; j_call: TRBJ2-1; v_call: TRBV28; cdr3_aa: CASSLGLATNEQFF; cdr3_nt: TGTGCCAGCAGTTTAGGATTAGCAACCAATGAGCAGTTCTTC
clone_size: NA; d_call: NA; j_call: TRBJ2-6; v_call: TRBV6-6; cdr3_aa: CASSYSSGANVLTF; cdr3_nt: TGTGCCAGCAGTTACTCGTCTGGGGCCAACGTCCTGACTTTC
clone_size: NA; d_call: NA; j_call: TRBJ2-7; v_call: TRBV10-3; cdr3_aa: CAISDRVIIEQYF; cdr3_nt: TGTGCCATCAGTGACAGGGTAATTATAGAGCAGTACTTC
clone_size: NA; d_call: NA; j_call: TRBJ2-1; v_call: TRBV2; cdr3_aa: CASSADPRNEQFF; cdr3_nt: TGTGCCAGCAGCGCGGACCCCAGGAATGAGCAGTTCTTC
clone_size: NA; d_call: NA; j_call: TRBJ2-5; v_call: TRBV28; cdr3_aa: CASSLYPRARETQYF; cdr3_nt: TGTGCCAGCAGTTTATATCCCAGGGCACGGGAGACCCAGTACTTC
clone_size: few; d_call: NA; j_call: TRBJ2-5; v_call: TRBV9; cdr3_aa: CASSVDGGLAAETQYF; cdr3_nt: TGTGCCAGCAGCGTAGACGGAGGACTTGCGGCAGAGACCCAGTACTTC
clone_size: NA; d_call: NA; j_call: TRBJ2-5; v_call: TRBV5-1; cdr3_aa: CASSTQEGETQYF; cdr3_nt: TGCGCCAGCAGTACCCAAGAGGGAGAGACCCAGTACTTC
clone_size: once; d_call: NA; j_call: TRBJ1-6; v_call: TRBV5-4; cdr3_aa: CASSLAGLNSPLHF; cdr3_nt: TGTGCCAGCAGCTTGGCAGGGCTAAATTCACCCCTCCACTTT
clone_size: NA; d_call: NA; j_call: TRBJ2-3; v_call: TRBV27; cdr3_aa: CASSSGQGRDTQYF; cdr3_nt: TGTGCCAGCAGTTCCGGCCAGGGCCGAGATACGCAGTATTTT
clone_size: NA; d_call: NA; j_call: TRBJ1-5; v_call: TRBV19; cdr3_aa: CASSRVPMLTSNQPQHF; cdr3_nt: TGTGCCAGTAGTAGGGTCCCCATGTTGACATCCAATCAGCCCCAGCATTTT
clone_size: NA; d_call: TRBD2; j_call: TRBJ2-7; v_call: TRBV9; cdr3_aa: CASSVGPSTSPYEQYF; cdr3_nt: TGTGCCAGCAGCGTAGGCCCTTCGACTAGCCCCTACGAGCAGTACTTC
clone_size: NA; d_call: NA; j_call: TRBJ1-2; v_call: TRBV5-5; cdr3_aa: CASSGLRLIDYGYTF; cdr3_nt: TGTGCCAGCAGCGGACTTCGATTGATCGACTATGGCTACACCTTC
clone_size: once; d_call: NA; j_call: TRBJ2-7; v_call: TRBV7-8; cdr3_aa: CASSLAGRNEQYF; cdr3_nt: TGTGCCAGCAGCTTAGCGGGGAGAAACGAGCAGTACTTC
clone_size: NA; d_call: NA; j_call: TRBJ1-3; v_call: TRBV2; cdr3_aa: CASSRTGLGNTIYF; cdr3_nt: TGTGCCAGCAGCCGGACCGGTCTTGGAAACACCATATATTTT
clone_size: NA; d_call: TRBD1; j_call: TRBJ1-5; v_call: TRBV7-2; cdr3_aa: CASSGTGVQPQHF; cdr3_nt: TGTGCCAGCAGCGGGACAGGGGTTCAGCCCCAGCATTTT
clone_size: few; d_call: NA; j_call: TRBJ2-5; v_call: TRBV7-6; cdr3_aa: CASSLTTGWGRVETQYF; cdr3_nt: TGTGCCAGCAGCTTAACAACCGGCTGGGGGCGGGTAGAGACCCAGTACTTC
clone_size: few; d_call: TRBD2; j_call: TRBJ2-1; v_call: TRBV4-2; cdr3_aa: CASSQRSGKGYNEQFF; cdr3_nt: TGTGCCAGCAGCCAACGTAGCGGGAAGGGCTACAATGAGCAGTTCTTC
clone_size: NA; d_call: NA; j_call: TRBJ1-5; v_call: TRBV6-1; cdr3_aa: CASSVSNQPQHF; cdr3_nt: TGTGCCAGCAGTGTAAGCAATCAGCCCCAGCATTTT
clone_size: NA; d_call: NA; j_call: TRBJ2-5; v_call: TRBV11-2; cdr3_aa: CASSLNQGASETQYF; cdr3_nt: TGTGCCAGCAGCTTAAACCAAGGCGCTAGTGAGACCCAGTACTTC
clone_size: few; d_call: NA; j_call: TRBJ2-2; v_call: TRBV5-1; cdr3_aa: CASSLEGGDTGELFF; cdr3_nt: TGCGCCAGCAGCTTGGAAGGCGGGGACACCGGGGAGCTGTTTTTT
clone_size: NA; d_call: NA; j_call: TRBJ1-2; v_call: TRBV5-4; cdr3_aa: CASSLGGRNYGYTF; cdr3_nt: TGTGCCAGCAGCTTGGGAGGCAGAAACTATGGCTACACCTTC
clone_size: few; d_call: NA; j_call: TRBJ1-1; v_call: TRBV29-1; cdr3_aa: CSVEEWEAFF; cdr3_nt: TGCAGCGTTGAAGAGTGGGAAGCTTTCTTT
clone_size: NA; d_call: NA; j_call: TRBJ2-5; v_call: TRBV5-1; cdr3_aa: CASHGGANQARETQYF; cdr3_nt: TGCGCCAGCCACGGAGGGGCCAACCAAGCTCGAGAGACCCAGTACTTC
clone_size: few; d_call: TRBD1; j_call: TRBJ1-1; v_call: TRBV2; cdr3_aa: CASSGQGTEAFF; cdr3_nt: TGTGCCAGCAGTGGACAGGGCACTGAAGCTTTCTTT
clone_size: NA; d_call: NA; j_call: TRBJ1-3; v_call: TRBV7-2; cdr3_aa: CASSSTGLNTIYF; cdr3_nt: TGTGCCAGCAGCTCTACCGGGCTAAACACCATATATTTT
clone_size: NA; d_call: NA; j_call: TRBJ2-2; v_call: TRBV30; cdr3_aa: CAWREEHGELFF; cdr3_nt: TGTGCCTGGCGCGAGGAACACGGGGAGCTGTTTTTT
clone_size: NA; d_call: NA; j_call: TRBJ1-2; v_call: TRBV6-6; cdr3_aa: CASSYSRVSGYGYTF; cdr3_nt: TGTGCCAGCAGTTACTCTCGGGTCTCGGGCTATGGCTACACCTTC
clone_size: NA; d_call: NA; j_call: TRBJ2-7; v_call: TRBV28; cdr3_aa: CASSRAVPYEQYF; cdr3_nt: TGTGCCAGCAGTCGGGCAGTTCCCTACGAGCAGTACTTC
clone_size: NA; d_call: TRBD2; j_call: TRBJ2-1; v_call: TRBV19; cdr3_aa: CASSMARWEGSYNEQFF; cdr3_nt: TGTGCCAGTAGTATGGCGAGGTGGGAGGGCTCCTACAATGAGCAGTTCTTC
clone_size: NA; d_call: NA; j_call: TRBJ2-3; v_call: TRBV5-1; cdr3_aa: CASSPRHRGTDTQYF; cdr3_nt: TGCGCCAGCAGCCCGAGGCACCGCGGGACAGATACGCAGTATTTT
clone_size: NA; d_call: NA; j_call: TRBJ1-4; v_call: TRBV9; cdr3_aa: CASSGDFNEKLFF; cdr3_nt: TGTGCCAGCAGCGGGGACTTTAATGAAAAACTGTTTTTT
clone_size: NA; d_call: NA; j_call: TRBJ2-1; v_call: TRBV7-2; cdr3_aa: CASSSWTPGLYNEQFF; cdr3_nt: TGTGCCAGCAGCTCCTGGACCCCGGGATTATACAATGAGCAGTTCTTC
clone_size: NA; d_call: TRBD1; j_call: TRBJ1-2; v_call: TRBV2; cdr3_aa: CASRNRQGDYGYTF; cdr3_nt: TGTGCCAGCAGGAATAGACAGGGGGACTATGGCTACACCTTC
clone_size: NA; d_call: TRBD1; j_call: TRBJ2-4; v_call: TRBV5-6; cdr3_aa: CASSPQGATNIQYF; cdr3_nt: TGTGCCAGCAGCCCACAGGGGGCAACGAACATTCAGTACTTC
clone_size: NA; d_call: TRBD1; j_call: TRBJ2-6; v_call: TRBV18; cdr3_aa: CASSPRRGGDLSGANVLTF; cdr3_nt: TGTGCCAGCTCACCACGACGAGGGGGCGACCTCTCTGGGGCCAACGTCCTGACTTTC
clone_size: NA; d_call: NA; j_call: TRBJ2-1; v_call: TRBV21-1; cdr3_aa: CASSKGASGSLGYNEQFF; cdr3_nt: TGTGCCAGCAGCAAAGGAGCTAGCGGGAGTCTAGGGTACAATGAGCAGTTCTTC
clone_size: NA; d_call: TRBD2; j_call: TRBJ2-1; v_call: TRBV10-2; cdr3_aa: CASSEWGGRMKNEQFF; cdr3_nt: TGCGCCAGCAGTGAGTGGGGCGGGAGGATGAAGAATGAGCAGTTCTTC
clone_size: NA; d_call: TRBD1; j_call: TRBJ2-7; v_call: TRBV30; cdr3_aa: CAWSPGQGTYEQYF; cdr3_nt: TGTGCCTGGAGTCCGGGACAGGGGACCTACGAGCAGTACTTC
clone_size: NA; d_call: TRBD2; j_call: TRBJ2-5; v_call: TRBV11-3; cdr3_aa: CASSLGGGFQETQYF; cdr3_nt: TGTGCCAGCAGCTTAGGGGGAGGGTTCCAAGAGACCCAGTACTTC
clone_size: NA; d_call: TRBD1; j_call: TRBJ2-2; v_call: TRBV5-4; cdr3_aa: CASSHRDRVPGELFF; cdr3_nt: TGTGCCAGCAGCCACCGGGACAGGGTGCCCGGGGAGCTGTTTTTT
clone_size: few; d_call: NA; j_call: TRBJ2-7; v_call: TRBV28; cdr3_aa: CASSLGGTKTYEQYF; cdr3_nt: TGTGCCAGCAGTTTAGGGGGGACCAAAACCTACGAGCAGTACTTC
clone_size: NA; d_call: TRBD2; j_call: TRBJ2-1; v_call: TRBV4-2; cdr3_aa: CASSPPRTSGSREQFF; cdr3_nt: TGTGCCAGCAGCCCACCACGGACTAGCGGGAGCCGTGAGCAGTTCTTC
clone_size: NA; d_call: NA; j_call: TRBJ1-6; v_call: TRBV7-9; cdr3_aa: CASSLGGLNSPLHF; cdr3_nt: TGTGCCAGCAGCTTAGGGGGGTTAAATTCACCCCTCCACTTT
clone_size: NA; d_call: NA; j_call: TRBJ1-1; v_call: TRBV7-3; cdr3_aa: CASSQGMNTEAFF; cdr3_nt: TGTGCCAGCAGTCAGGGTATGAACACTGAAGCTTTCTTT
clone_size: NA; d_call: NA; j_call: TRBJ2-2; v_call: TRBV5-4; cdr3_aa: CASSLVGVDTGELFF; cdr3_nt: TGTGCCAGCAGCTTGGTGGGGGTGGATACCGGGGAGCTGTTTTTT